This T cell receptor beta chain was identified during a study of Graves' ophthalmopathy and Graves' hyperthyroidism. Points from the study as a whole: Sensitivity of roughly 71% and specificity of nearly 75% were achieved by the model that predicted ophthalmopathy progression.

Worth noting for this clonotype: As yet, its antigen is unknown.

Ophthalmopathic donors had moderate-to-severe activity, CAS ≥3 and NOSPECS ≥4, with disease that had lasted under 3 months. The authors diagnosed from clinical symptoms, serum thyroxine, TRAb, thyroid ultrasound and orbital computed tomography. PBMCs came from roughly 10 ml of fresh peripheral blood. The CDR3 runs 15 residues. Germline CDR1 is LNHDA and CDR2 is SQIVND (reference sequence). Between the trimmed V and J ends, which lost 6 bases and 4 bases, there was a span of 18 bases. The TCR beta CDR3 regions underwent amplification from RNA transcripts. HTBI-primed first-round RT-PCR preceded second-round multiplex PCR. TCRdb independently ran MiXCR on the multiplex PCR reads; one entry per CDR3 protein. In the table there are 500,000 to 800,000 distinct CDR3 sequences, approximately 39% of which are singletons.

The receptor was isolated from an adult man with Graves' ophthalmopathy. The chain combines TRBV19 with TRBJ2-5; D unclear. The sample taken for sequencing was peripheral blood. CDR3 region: CASRGGAGRGETQYF. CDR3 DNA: TGTGCCAGTAGGGGCGGAGCAGGAAGAGGAGAGACCCAGTACTTC.